This T cell receptor (beta chain) was sequenced for a study of cytotoxic CD8 clonotypes in ibrutinib-treated CLL. Study in general: Recorded responses included approximately 25 partial and 2 complete; following median approximately 5.5 years, roughly 15 stayed remitted and roughly twelve progressed.

Clones were sequenced by immunoSEQ multiplex PCR, and TCRdb holds only the in-frame ones, with some missing. The sample lists 45,000 to 70,000 clones; around 55% were seen once. Study-wide results and caveats: Treatment left the uncommon public clonotypes either contracted or stable in frequency. Clonality increased at ibrutinib response, then returned toward baseline at progression.

As to this clone: What it binds is unknown.

The CDR3 runs 15 residues. The V gene end was trimmed by 6 bases and the J gene end by 4 bases; junction bases not matched to a gene: 7. Germline loops: CDR1 SGHTA, CDR2 FQGNSA. The chain couples TRBV7-2 to TRBJ1-4; 8 bases match TRBD1. The starting material was PBMCs, obtained after 24 months of ibrutinib treatment. This receptor was obtained from a human donor with chronic lymphocytic leukemia. CDR3 coding DNA: TGTGCCAGCAGTCCCTCGGGACAGGTTAATGAAAAACTGTTTTTT. Translated: CASSPSGQVNEKLFF.